This T cell receptor beta chain was found in a study of graft-versus-host responses after intestinal transplantation. This table comes from immunoSEQ multiplex PCR, and its TCRdb copy is limited to in-frame clones, with some not included. The sample consists of 80,000 to 100,000 clones, 75% to 90% of them appearing once. Details on this clone: What it binds is unknown.

Trimming removed 5 bases at V and 13 bases at J, with 14 bases between. The CDR3 extends over 12 amino acids. Per the germline V gene, CDR1 is SGHVS and CDR2 is FNYEAQ. Study-level points and caveats: GvH clones were found in recipient marrow; some appeared first in ileum or blood.

Sample: unstimulated CD8+ T cells sorted from spleen or lymph node cells, taken before intestinal transplant. The receptor was isolated from a human donor who received an intestinal transplant. V gene TRBV7-6 combines with J gene TRBJ2-2, with no clear D. CDR3 amino acids: CASSGFGGMLFF. The DNA for the CDR3 is TGTGCCAGCAGCGGGTTTGGCGGCATGCTGTTTTTT.